This entry is about one T cell receptor (beta chain). These data originate in a study of blood T cell repertoires in COVID-19. Whole-study context: T cells, B-cell-depleted T cells, or PBMCs provided the cDNA or gDNA that served as material.

V shed 7 bases and J 7 bases; nucleotides not matched to a gene: 9. Germline CDR1 reads SNHLY; CDR2 reads FYNNEI. The CDR3 runs 14 residues. Assay: immunoSEQ multiplex PCR; the TCRdb copy retains only in-frame clones and omits some. The table has some 280,000 clones, around 90% seen once. Sequencing was carried out using peripheral blood. V and J are TRBV2 and TRBJ2-5, with 10 bases lining up with TRBD2. The source is a woman in her forties who had recovered from COVID-19. The CDR3, as DNA: TGTGCCAGCAATCCCCTAGCGGGAGTTGGGACCCAGTACTTC. It translates to CASNPLAGVGTQYF.